A selection of T cell receptor beta chains follows, all from one sample in a study of cytomegalovirus exposure and HLA in healthy donors. Produced via immunoSEQ multiplex PCR; TCRdb's table is partial and in-frame only. The sample contains some 180,000 clones, 70% to 85% of which appear only once. Sequencing was carried out using PBMCs. Receptor source: a woman aged 55-75 years in good health and CMV-seropositive. CDR3s include the opening cysteine and the closing phenylalanine or tryptophan. Some rows mark clone size as missing; the rest say once, few, many or name a class of expanded clone.

j_call	clone_size	v_call	cdr3_aa
TRBJ2-7	.	TRBV6-1	CASSGMRGIYEQYF
TRBJ2-7	.	TRBV7-2	CASSATVREEQYF
TRBJ1-6	.	TRBV7-3	CASSGTAGAPLHF
TRBJ2-5	.	TRBV7-2	CASSPGQASQTQYF
TRBJ2-7	.	TRBV6-6	CASKTSGSSYEQYF
TRBJ2-3	.	TRBV5-1	CASRAGLGADTQYF
TRBJ1-2	.	TRBV30	CAWSVLGGYTF
.	.	TRBV6-6	CASSTSGAYEQYF
TRBJ1-5	.	TRBV27	CASSLWGGLSNQPQHF
TRBJ2-2	few	TRBV28	CASSLWGLAGGPGELFF
TRBJ2-3	.	TRBV5-4	CASSRTGEDTQYF
TRBJ1-3	few	TRBV6-6	CASSYSPVQSHTIYF
TRBJ2-1	.	TRBV14	CASSLRTGGTNEQFF
TRBJ2-7	.	TRBV7-8	CASSLGQSSSYEQYF
TRBJ2-2	.	TRBV19	CASRGTGGTGELFF
TRBJ2-1	.	TRBV28	CASSPGDNEQFF
TRBJ2-6	.	TRBV30	CAWSGGANGLTF
TRBJ2-7	.	TRBV6-1	CASSRSGGSSYEQYF
TRBJ2-1	.	TRBV7-7	CASSSGLSSYNEQFF
TRBJ1-5	.	TRBV5-6	CASSSLQGHQPQHF
TRBJ1-2	.	TRBV7-9	CASSFDGERGPGYGYTF
TRBJ2-1	.	TRBV5-1	CASSPGGRTYNEQFF
TRBJ2-5	.	TRBV7-8	CASSLRDGRAPETQYF
TRBJ1-6	few	TRBV4-1	CASSSGGTGRTSPLHF
TRBJ1-3	few	TRBV4-3	CASSQDATGYGNTIYF
TRBJ2-1	.	TRBV7-3	CASSLGSTSSAYNEQFF
TRBJ2-7	.	TRBV28	CASRGRDRVLPPAEQYF
TRBJ2-7	.	TRBV13	CASSPGQRTYEQYF
TRBJ2-7	.	TRBV23-1	CATPRYEQYF
TRBJ2-1	.	TRBV5-1	CASSLSSGGMNEQFF
TRBJ1-2	few	TRBV7-2	CASSLAHRTSYGYTF
TRBJ1-2	.	TRBV4-3	CASSQDPGTFYGYTF
TRBJ2-3	few	TRBV4-2	CASSPARRGSTDTQYF
TRBJ2-3	.	TRBV4-1	CASSRTGGGDTQYF
TRBJ2-2	.	TRBV2	CASSLTSGRANGELFF
TRBJ1-1	.	TRBV7-9	CASSTTEWNTEAFF
TRBJ1-6	.	TRBV5-6	CASSLRQINSPLHF
TRBJ2-3	few	TRBV7-3	CASSLRASGRGDTQYF
TRBJ2-7	.	TRBV28	CASSLPLGHGMDEQYF
TRBJ1-6	.	TRBV5-5	CASSPGTNYNSPLHF
TRBJ2-7	.	TRBV6-1	CASGAAAAYEQYF
TRBJ1-4	.	TRBV19	CASSIGGTTNEKLFF
TRBJ2-1	.	TRBV7-3	CASSLSGGVFNEQFF
TRBJ2-6	.	TRBV6-5	CASSSGQATGANVLTF
TRBJ1-2	.	TRBV28	CASSYRTDTINYGYTF
TRBJ1-1	once	TRBV5-6	CASSWGTGGTEAFF
TRBJ2-7	.	TRBV5-1	CASSPGQGAYEQYF
TRBJ2-1	.	TRBV6-1	CASSERTSGSSWFKEQFF
TRBJ1-4	.	TRBV18	CASSPSLDSGEKLFF
TRBJ2-7	few	TRBV7-2	CASSLAAGRNYEQYF
TRBJ2-3	few	TRBV7-9	CASRQTNAGTDTQYF
TRBJ2-7	.	TRBV2	CASSEGGQGIYEQYF